The present T cell receptor (beta chain) was sequenced within a study of T cells in Graves' hyperthyroidism and ophthalmopathy. Based on clinical symptoms, serum thyroxine and TRAb, thyroid ultrasound and orbital computed tomography, diagnoses were reached. Amplification yielded TCR beta CDR3 regions, with RNA transcripts as the source. TCR CDR3 underwent first-round RT-PCR with the HTBI primer set. One entry per CDR3 protein results from TCRdb running MiXCR on the multiplex PCR reads. Of about 400,000 distinct CDR3 sequences listed, around a sixth are singletons. Trimming removed 7 bases at V and 1 base at J, with 16 bases between. This CDR3 is 15 amino acids long. Germline V gene lookup returns CDR1 MNHNS and CDR2 SASEGT.

The V call is TRBV6-1, the J call TRBJ1-1; D remains unclear. This TCR was sampled from a young woman with Graves' hyperthyroidism that later progressed to Graves' ophthalmopathy. The sample comprised blood. The CDR3 DNA is TGTGCCAGCACTCCAACGGGTTTAGGGAACACTGAAGCTTTCTTT. Encoded protein: CASTPTGLGNTEAFF.